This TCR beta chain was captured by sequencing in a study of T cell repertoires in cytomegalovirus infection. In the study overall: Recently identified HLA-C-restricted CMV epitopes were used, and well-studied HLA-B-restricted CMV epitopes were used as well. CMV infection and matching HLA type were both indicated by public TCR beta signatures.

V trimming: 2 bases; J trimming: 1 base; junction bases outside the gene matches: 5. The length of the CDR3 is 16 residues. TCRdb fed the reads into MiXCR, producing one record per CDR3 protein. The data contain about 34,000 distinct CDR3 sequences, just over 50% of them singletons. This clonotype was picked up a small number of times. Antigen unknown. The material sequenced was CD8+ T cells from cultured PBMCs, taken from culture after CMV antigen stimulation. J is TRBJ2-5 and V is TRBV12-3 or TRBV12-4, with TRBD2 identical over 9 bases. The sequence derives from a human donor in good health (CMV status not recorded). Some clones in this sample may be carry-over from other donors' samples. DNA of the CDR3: TGTGCCAGCAGTTTATGGGTAGCGGGGGCCCAAGAGACCCAGTACTTC. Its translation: CASSLWVAGAQETQYF.